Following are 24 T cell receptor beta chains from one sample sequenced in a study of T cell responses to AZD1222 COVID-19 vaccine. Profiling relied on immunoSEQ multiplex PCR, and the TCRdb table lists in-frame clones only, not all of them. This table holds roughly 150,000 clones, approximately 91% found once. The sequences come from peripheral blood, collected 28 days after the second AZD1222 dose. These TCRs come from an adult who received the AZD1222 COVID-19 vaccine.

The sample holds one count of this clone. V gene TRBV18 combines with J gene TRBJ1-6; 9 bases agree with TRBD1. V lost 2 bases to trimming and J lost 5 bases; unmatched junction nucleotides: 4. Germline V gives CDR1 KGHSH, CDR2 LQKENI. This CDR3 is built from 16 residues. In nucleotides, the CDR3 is TGTGCCAGCTCACCAGAGACAGGGGGTAATAATTCACCCCTCCACTTT. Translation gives CASSPETGGNNSPLHF.

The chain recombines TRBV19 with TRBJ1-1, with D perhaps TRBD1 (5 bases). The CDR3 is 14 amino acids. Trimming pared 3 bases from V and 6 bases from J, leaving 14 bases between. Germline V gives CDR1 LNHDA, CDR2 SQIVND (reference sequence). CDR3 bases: TGTGCCAGTAGTATCCGTAGGGGAAGGGCTGAAGCTTTCTTT. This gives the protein CASSIRRGRAEAFF.

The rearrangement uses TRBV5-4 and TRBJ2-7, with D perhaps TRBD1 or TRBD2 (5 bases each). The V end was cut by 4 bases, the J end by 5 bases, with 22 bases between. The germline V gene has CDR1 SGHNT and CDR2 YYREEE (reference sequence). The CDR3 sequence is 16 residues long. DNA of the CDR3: TGTGCCAGCAGCCCCTCCGGGACGCGCTTGGGGGACGAGCAGTACTTC. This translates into CASSPSGTRLGDEQYF.

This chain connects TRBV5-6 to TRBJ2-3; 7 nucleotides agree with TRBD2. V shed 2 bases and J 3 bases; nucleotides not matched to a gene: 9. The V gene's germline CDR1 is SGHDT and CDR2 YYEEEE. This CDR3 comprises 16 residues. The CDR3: CASSFGPSGGTDTQYF. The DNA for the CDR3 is TGTGCCAGCAGCTTTGGACCTAGCGGAGGAACAGATACGCAGTATTTT.

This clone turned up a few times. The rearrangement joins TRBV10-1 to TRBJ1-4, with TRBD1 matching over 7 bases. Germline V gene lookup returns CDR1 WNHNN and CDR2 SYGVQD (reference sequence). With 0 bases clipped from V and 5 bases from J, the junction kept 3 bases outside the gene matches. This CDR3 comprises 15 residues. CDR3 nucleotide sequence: TGCGCCAGCAGTGAGTCGAGGACAGGAAATGAAAAACTGTTTTTT. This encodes CASSESRTGNEKLFF.

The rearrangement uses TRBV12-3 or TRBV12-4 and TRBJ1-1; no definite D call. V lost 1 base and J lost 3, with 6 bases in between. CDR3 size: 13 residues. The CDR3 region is CASSLGPHTEAFF. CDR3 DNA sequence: TGTGCCAGCAGTTTAGGGCCCCACACTGAAGCTTTCTTT.

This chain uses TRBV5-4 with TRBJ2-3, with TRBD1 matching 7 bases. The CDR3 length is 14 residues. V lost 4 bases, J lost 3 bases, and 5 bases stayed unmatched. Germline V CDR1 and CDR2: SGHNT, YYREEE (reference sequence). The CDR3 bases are TGTGCCAGCAGCCCTAGACAGGGTACAGATACGCAGTATTTT. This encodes CASSPRQGTDTQYF.

CDR3 sequence reads: CASSPGTQGETQYF. In DNA form, the CDR3 reads TGTGCCAGCAGCCCCGGGACCCAGGGAGAGACCCAGTACTTC. The chain has TRBV5-5 and TRBJ2-5, with D perhaps matching TRBD1 or TRBD2 (5 bases each). Per germline, CDR1 SGHKS and CDR2 YYEKEE (reference sequence). CDR3 length equals 14 residues. V was pared by 4 bases and J by 4 bases, with 14 bases between.

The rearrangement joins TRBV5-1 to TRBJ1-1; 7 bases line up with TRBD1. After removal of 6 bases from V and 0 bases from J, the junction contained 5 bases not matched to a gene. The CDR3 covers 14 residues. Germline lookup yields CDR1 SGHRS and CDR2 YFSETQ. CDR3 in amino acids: CASNTGTVNTEAFF. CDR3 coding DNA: TGCGCCAGCAACACCGGGACAGTGAACACTGAAGCTTTCTTT.

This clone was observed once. The CDR3 sequence is CASSLDRGNGYTF. The CDR3 DNA sequence: TGTGCCAGCAGCTTAGACAGGGGGAATGGCTACACCTTC. V and J are TRBV11-2 and TRBJ1-2; 7 bases match TRBD1. Germline V gives CDR1 SGHAT, CDR2 FQNNGV. The length of the CDR3 is 13 residues. V was pared by 0 bases and J by 6 bases, with 1 base of the junction left unmatched. The complete variable domain, with remaining parts taken from reference TRBV11-2 and TRBJ1-2, reads EAGVAQSPRYKIIEKRQSVAFWCNPISGHATLYWYQQILGQGPKLLIQFQNNGVVDDSQLPKDRFSAERLKGVDSTLKIQPAKLEDSAVYLCASSLDRGNGYTFGSGTRLTVV.

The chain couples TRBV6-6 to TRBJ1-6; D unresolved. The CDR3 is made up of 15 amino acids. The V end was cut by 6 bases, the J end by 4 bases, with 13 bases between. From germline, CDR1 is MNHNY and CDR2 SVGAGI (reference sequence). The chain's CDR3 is CASSLHPIYNSPLHF. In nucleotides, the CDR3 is TGTGCCAGCAGCCTCCACCCTATATATAATTCACCCCTCCACTTT.

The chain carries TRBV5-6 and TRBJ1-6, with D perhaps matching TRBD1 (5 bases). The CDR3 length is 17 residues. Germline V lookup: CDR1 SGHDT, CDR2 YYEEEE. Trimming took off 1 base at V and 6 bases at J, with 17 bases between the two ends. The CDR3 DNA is TGTGCCAGCAGCTTGTGGCAGGGTGCAGCTTTTAATTCACCCCTCCACTTT. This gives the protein CASSLWQGAAFNSPLHF.

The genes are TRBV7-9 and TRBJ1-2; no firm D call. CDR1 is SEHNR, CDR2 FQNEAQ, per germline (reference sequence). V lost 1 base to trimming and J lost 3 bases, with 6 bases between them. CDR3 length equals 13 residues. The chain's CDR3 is CASSLEHDYGYTF. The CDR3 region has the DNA TGTGCCAGCAGCTTAGAGCATGACTATGGCTACACCTTC.

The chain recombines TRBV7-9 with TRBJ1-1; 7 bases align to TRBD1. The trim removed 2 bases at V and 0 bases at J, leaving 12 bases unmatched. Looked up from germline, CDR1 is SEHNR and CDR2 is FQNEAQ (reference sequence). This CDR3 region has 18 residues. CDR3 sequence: CASSLLWVQGIMNTEAFF. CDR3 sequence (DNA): TGTGCCAGCAGCTTACTGTGGGTACAGGGGATCATGAACACTGAAGCTTTCTTT.

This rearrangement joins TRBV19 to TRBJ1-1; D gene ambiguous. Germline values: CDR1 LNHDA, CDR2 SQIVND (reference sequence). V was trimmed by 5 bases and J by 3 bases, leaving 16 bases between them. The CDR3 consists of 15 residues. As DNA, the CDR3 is TGTGCCAGTAGTCCCTCAGGCGAGCTTTACACTGAAGCTTTCTTT. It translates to CASSPSGELYTEAFF.

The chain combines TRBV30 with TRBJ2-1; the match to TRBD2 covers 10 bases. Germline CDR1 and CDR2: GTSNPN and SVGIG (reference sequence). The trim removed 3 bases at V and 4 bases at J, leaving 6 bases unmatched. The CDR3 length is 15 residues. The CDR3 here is CAWSPGLAFYNEQFF. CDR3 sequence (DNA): TGTGCCTGGAGCCCGGGACTAGCGTTTTACAATGAGCAGTTCTTC.

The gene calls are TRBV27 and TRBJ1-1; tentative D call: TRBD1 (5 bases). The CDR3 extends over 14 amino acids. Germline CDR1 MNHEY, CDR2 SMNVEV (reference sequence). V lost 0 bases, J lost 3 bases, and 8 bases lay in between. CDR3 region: CASSLSKGYTEAFF. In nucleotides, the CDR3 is TGTGCCAGCAGTTTATCGAAGGGGTACACTGAAGCTTTCTTT.

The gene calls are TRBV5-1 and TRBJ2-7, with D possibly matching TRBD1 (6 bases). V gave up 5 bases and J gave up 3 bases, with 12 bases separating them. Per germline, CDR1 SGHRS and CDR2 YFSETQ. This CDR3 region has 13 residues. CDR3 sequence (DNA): TGCGCCAGCAGTACCCAGGGGTTCTACGAGCAGTACTTC. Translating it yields CASSTQGFYEQYF.

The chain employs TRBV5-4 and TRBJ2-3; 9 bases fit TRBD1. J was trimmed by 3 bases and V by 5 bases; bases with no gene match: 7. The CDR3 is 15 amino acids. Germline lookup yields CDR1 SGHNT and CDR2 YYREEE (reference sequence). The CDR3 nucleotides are TGTGCCAGCAGGAGGAGGGGACAGGGAACAGATACGCAGTATTTT. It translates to CASRRRGQGTDTQYF.

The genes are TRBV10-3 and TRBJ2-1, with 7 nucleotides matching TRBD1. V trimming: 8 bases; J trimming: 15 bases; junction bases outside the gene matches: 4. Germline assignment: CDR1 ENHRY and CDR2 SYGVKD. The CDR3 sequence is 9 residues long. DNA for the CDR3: TGTGCCATCGGGACAGAACCGTTCTTC. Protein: CAIGTEPFF.

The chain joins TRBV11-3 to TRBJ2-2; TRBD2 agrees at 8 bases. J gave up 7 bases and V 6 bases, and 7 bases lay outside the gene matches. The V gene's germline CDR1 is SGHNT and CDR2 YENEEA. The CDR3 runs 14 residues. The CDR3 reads CASSFSGIGGELFF. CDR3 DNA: TGTGCCAGCAGTTTTAGCGGGATTGGCGGGGAGCTGTTTTTT.

The CDR3 loop reads CASSLPSETQYF. CDR3 in DNA: TGTGCCAGCAGCTTGCCCTCAGAGACCCAGTACTTC. This rearrangement joins TRBV5-4 to TRBJ2-5; D gene ambiguous. Germline V gene sequence: CDR1 SGHNT, CDR2 YYREEE (reference sequence). This CDR3 comprises 12 residues. Trimming left V 1 base short and J 4 bases short, with 5 bases between.

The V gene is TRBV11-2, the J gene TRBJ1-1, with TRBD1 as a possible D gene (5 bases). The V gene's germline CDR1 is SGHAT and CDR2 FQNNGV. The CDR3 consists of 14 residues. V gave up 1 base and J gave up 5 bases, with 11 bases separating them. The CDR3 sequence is CASSLAQGLTEAFF. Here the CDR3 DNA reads TGTGCCAGCAGCTTAGCGCAGGGCCTGACTGAAGCTTTCTTT.

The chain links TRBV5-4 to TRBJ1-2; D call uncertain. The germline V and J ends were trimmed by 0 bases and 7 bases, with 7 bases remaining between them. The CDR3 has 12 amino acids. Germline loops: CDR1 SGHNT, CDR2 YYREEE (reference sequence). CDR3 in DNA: TGTGCCAGCAGCTTGGCCGAGAGTGGCTACACCTTC. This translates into CASSLAESGYTF.